The TCR beta chain under discussion was sequenced for a study of blood T cell repertoires in COVID-19. Germline CDR1 SGDLS, CDR2 YYNGEE. This CDR3 contains 16 residues. J gave up 6 bases and V 5 bases, and 14 bases lay outside the gene matches. Sequenced by immunoSEQ multiplex PCR; TCRdb stores in-frame clones only, minus some. This table has over 250,000 clones, about 89% appearing once. Sequenced: peripheral blood. The clonotype originates from a woman younger than 45 with COVID-19, enrolled during active disease. This sequence joins TRBV9 and TRBJ1-1; TRBD1 matches at 9 bases. Here the CDR3 DNA reads TGTGCCAGCAGTGGCTACAGAACAGGGGGCAGGTCTGAAGCTTTCTTT. Translated, it gives CASSGYRTGGRSEAFF.